The rows below give T cell receptor beta chains drawn from one sample of a study of OX40 agonist ivuxolimab in advanced cancers. Profiled with immunoSEQ multiplex PCR; TCRdb holds only in-frame clones, not every one. The top ten clones hold approximately 0.99% of a sample with fewer than 85,000 clones, 86% of them seen once. Sequencing was performed on CD4+ or CD8+ T cells sorted from blood, taken in a trial of the OX40 agonist ivuxolimab. Receptors were obtained from an adult with an advanced solid tumor such as melanoma, head and neck, liver or kidney cancer. Each CDR3 is given with its conserved first and last residue. The order of the fields is J gene, clone size, V gene, D gene, CDR3 DNA, CDR3 protein. A D gene is named only where the DNA matches it firmly. A row's size may be missing; if present it is once, few, many or a size class.

>TRBJ1-2|.|TRBV6-6|.
TGTGCCAGCAGTTACTCGTACAGAAGTTATGGCTACACCTTC
CASSYSYRSYGYTF
>TRBJ2-6|few|TRBV6-6|.
TGTGCCAGCAGTAAAGGGTTCTCTGGGGCCAACGTCCTGACTTTC
CASSKGFSGANVLTF
>TRBJ2-7|few|TRBV13|TRBD1
TGTGCCAGCAGCCAGACAGGGGGCAAGTACGAGCAGTACTTC
CASSQTGGKYEQYF
>TRBJ2-5|few|TRBV7-3|TRBD1
TGTGCCAGCAGCCCCCAGGGACAGGGGGGACAAGAGACCCAGTACTTC
CASSPQGQGGQETQYF
>TRBJ2-3|.|TRBV7-2|.
TGTGCCAGCAGCGGGAGGATCCCACAAGATACGCAGTATTTT
CASSGRIPQDTQYF
>TRBJ2-3|.|TRBV6-5|TRBD2
TGTGCCAGCACTAGGACCGGGACTATCACAGATACGCAGTATTTT
CASTRTGTITDTQYF
>TRBJ1-1|.|TRBV7-9|.
TGTGCCAGCAGCTCCTCCGGGACTATGGGGACTGAAGCTTTCTTT
CASSSSGTMGTEAFF
>TRBJ2-2|.|TRBV2|.
TGTGCCAGCAAGGCAGGGGAGCTAAACACCGGGGAGCTGTTTTTT
CASKAGELNTGELFF
>TRBJ2-7|.|TRBV18|TRBD2
TGTGCCAGCTCACCGGGGACTAGCGGTCCCTACGAGCAGTACTTC
CASSPGTSGPYEQYF
>TRBJ2-7|.|TRBV5-1|TRBD2
TGCGCCAGCTCACGCCGTACTATTACGGGACGGGAGGCCTACGAGCAGTACTTC
CASSRRTITGREAYEQYF
>TRBJ1-5|.|TRBV6-6|.
TGTGCCAGCAGTCTGACATCCAATCAGCCCCAGCATTTT
CASSLTSNQPQHF
>TRBJ1-3|.|TRBV18|TRBD1
TGTGCCAGCTCACCGGACAGGGGGCTCTCCGGAAACACCATATATTTT
CASSPDRGLSGNTIYF
>TRBJ1-3|.|TRBV6-1|.
TGTGCCAGCAGTGTGGGGGGTTTGGGGAACACCATATATTTT
CASSVGGLGNTIYF
>TRBJ1-2|.|TRBV29-1|.
TGCAGCGTTGAAGACAGGACCCACTATGGCTACACCTTC
CSVEDRTHYGYTF
>TRBJ2-5|.|TRBV15|.
TGTGCCACCAGCAAGGCTCGGGGCCAAGAGACCCAGTACTTC
CATSKARGQETQYF
>TRBJ1-5|few|TRBV19|.
TGTGCCAGTAGGAACAGGGAGAGGGATCAGCCCCAGCATTTT
CASRNRERDQPQHF
>TRBJ1-1|.|TRBV29-1|.
TGCAGCGTGACGGGACAGAACACTGAAGCTTTCTTT
CSVTGQNTEAFF
>TRBJ2-7|.|TRBV5-6|.
TGTGCCAGCAGCTTGAGGCAGGGACCCTACGAGCAGTACTTC
CASSLRQGPYEQYF
>TRBJ1-1|.|TRBV6-6|.
TGTGCCAGCAGTTACCAGACTCACACTGAAGCTTTCTTT
CASSYQTHTEAFF
>TRBJ2-7|once|TRBV11-2|.
TGTGCCAGCAGCTTAGATGATTGGGCTTACTACGAGCAGTACTTC
CASSLDDWAYYEQYF
>TRBJ1-1|.|TRBV29-1|TRBD1
TGCAGCACTACCGACAGGGCCCTGAACACTGAAGCTTTCTTT
CSTTDRALNTEAFF
>TRBJ1-5|.|TRBV7-2|.
TGTGCCAGCAGCTTAGCGGGGACGCAGCCCGAGCCCCAGCATTTT
CASSLAGTQPEPQHF
>TRBJ2-7|.|TRBV5-1|.
TGCGCCAGCACCGAAGGACTGGGGGGTTACGAGCAGTACTTC
CASTEGLGGYEQYF
>TRBJ2-3|.|TRBV19|.
TGTGCCAGTAGTATAGCTGGCCAGGGATACTATACGCAGTATTTT
CASSIAGQGYYTQYF
>TRBJ1-5|.|TRBV6-5|.
TGTGCCAGCAGCATGACAGTCGGTGGACAGCCCCAGCATTTT
CASSMTVGGQPQHF
>TRBJ2-1|.|TRBV7-9|.
TGTGCCAGCAGCTTAGTTTCGTATGAGCAGTTCTTC
CASSLVSYEQFF
>TRBJ1-5|.|TRBV6-1|.
TGTGCCAGCAGTGAACGGTCAGGGGCTCAGCCCCAGCATTTT
CASSERSGAQPQHF
>TRBJ1-2|.|TRBV4-1|.
TGCGCCAGCAGCCCTCCCTGGCAGGGCGGATATGGCTACACCTTC
CASSPPWQGGYGYTF
>TRBJ2-7|.|TRBV18|TRBD1
TGTGCCAGCTCAAAACCGGGACAGGGGGCGTACGAGCAGTACTTC
CASSKPGQGAYEQYF
>TRBJ1-6|once|TRBV7-9|.
TGTGCCAGCAAACAAACGGAGCGAAATTCACCCCTCCACTTT
CASKQTERNSPLHF
>TRBJ2-7|.|TRBV7-4|TRBD2
TGTGCCAGCAGCTTAGCTCTACGGAAGACTAGCGGGAGTTACGAGCAGTACTTC
CASSLALRKTSGSYEQYF
>TRBJ2-3|.|TRBV15|TRBD1
TGTGCCACCAGCAGGGGACAGGGGGGCGATACGCAGTATTTT
CATSRGQGGDTQYF
>TRBJ1-3|once|TRBV5-1|.
TGCGCCAGCAGCTCCCAGGGTAGCTCTGGAAACACCATATATTTT
CASSSQGSSGNTIYF
>TRBJ1-2|once|TRBV7-3|.
TGTGCCAGCAGCTTAACGGGTGGCGGCCAAGAGGGTACCTATGGCTACACCTTC
CASSLTGGGQEGTYGYTF
>TRBJ1-5|few|TRBV6-4|.
TGTGCCAGCAGTGACGGAGTTAGCAATCAGCCCCAGCATTTT
CASSDGVSNQPQHF
>TRBJ2-5|.|TRBV18|TRBD1
TGTGCCAGCTCACCACCGGGACAGGGAGAGACCCAGTACTTC
CASSPPGQGETQYF
>TRBJ2-7|.|TRBV7-6|TRBD1
TGTGCCAGCAGCACGGGACAGGGAAGGTACTTC
CASSTGQGRYF
>TRBJ2-7|.|TRBV15|.
TGTGCCACCAGCAGGGACCTCCAGGACTCCTACGAGCAGTACTTC
CATSRDLQDSYEQYF
>TRBJ1-5|.|TRBV6-1|TRBD1
TGTGCCAGCAGACCACAGGGGGCACAAAATCAGCCCCAGCATTTT
CASRPQGAQNQPQHF
>TRBJ1-2|many|TRBV11-2|.
TGTGCCAGCAGCTTACTGGGCTCCTATGGCTACACCTTC
CASSLLGSYGYTF
>TRBJ2-2|.|TRBV4-3|.
TGCGCCAGCAGCCAAGAAACCGGGGGGCCAGGGGAGCTGTTTTTT
CASSQETGGPGELFF
>TRBJ2-7|.|TRBV7-8|TRBD2
TGTGCCAGCAGCTTAGGGGTGGCTAGCGGGAGAAACGAGCAGTACTTC
CASSLGVASGRNEQYF
>TRBJ1-1|.|TRBV18|.
TGTGCCGGTACCGGGTCCTTGAACACTGAAGCTTTCTTT
CAGTGSLNTEAFF
>TRBJ2-7|.|TRBV6-5|TRBD2
TGTGCCAGCAGCCCCTTAGCGGGAGTGGGGTCCGGGCAGTACTTC
CASSPLAGVGSGQYF
>TRBJ2-7|.|TRBV18|.
TGTGCCAGCTCACCACCCGGAGTTGGCTCCTACGAGCAGTACTTC
CASSPPGVGSYEQYF
>TRBJ2-5|few|TRBV7-2|TRBD2
TGTGCCAGCAGCTTGGGACTAGCGGGAGGACAGGAGACCCAGTACTTC
CASSLGLAGGQETQYF
>TRBJ1-1|.|TRBV9|TRBD1
TGTGCCAGCAGCGCCCTTGGACAGGGGAGTGCTGAAGCTTTCTTT
CASSALGQGSAEAFF
>TRBJ2-7|once|TRBV7-9|.
TGTGCCAGCAGCCCAACGGGGCTAGGGGTCCGCTACGAGCAGTACTTC
CASSPTGLGVRYEQYF
>TRBJ1-1|few|TRBV6-5|.
TGTGCCAGCGGAAGGCTCAACACTGAAGCTTTCTTT
CASGRLNTEAFF
>TRBJ2-2|.|TRBV19|TRBD2
TGTGCCAGTAGAACGACTAGCGGGGGGTATGGCGGGGAGCTGTTTTTT
CASRTTSGGYGGELFF
>TRBJ1-1|few|TRBV5-1|.
TGCGCCAGCAACACTAACACTGAAGCTTTCTTT
CASNTNTEAFF
>TRBJ1-4|.|TRBV4-2|.
TGTGCCAGCAGCCAGCTGGGCGGAGCAACTAATGAAAAACTGTTTTTT
CASSQLGGATNEKLFF
>TRBJ2-7|.|TRBV6-1|TRBD2
TGTGCCAGCAGTGGTCGTGCTAGCGGTCGCGTAGGGCAGTACTTC
CASSGRASGRVGQYF
>TRBJ2-2|.|TRBV5-4|.
TGTGCCAGCAGCCCGGGAGGGGGCAACACCGGGGAGCTGTTTTTT
CASSPGGGNTGELFF
>TRBJ2-7|.|TRBV6-4|.
TGTGCCAGCAGTACAGAGCAGTACTTC
CASSTEQYF
>TRBJ2-1|.|TRBV13|.
TGTGCCAGCAGCTTGGATTCAGGGCGGACTGAGCAGTTCTTC
CASSLDSGRTEQFF